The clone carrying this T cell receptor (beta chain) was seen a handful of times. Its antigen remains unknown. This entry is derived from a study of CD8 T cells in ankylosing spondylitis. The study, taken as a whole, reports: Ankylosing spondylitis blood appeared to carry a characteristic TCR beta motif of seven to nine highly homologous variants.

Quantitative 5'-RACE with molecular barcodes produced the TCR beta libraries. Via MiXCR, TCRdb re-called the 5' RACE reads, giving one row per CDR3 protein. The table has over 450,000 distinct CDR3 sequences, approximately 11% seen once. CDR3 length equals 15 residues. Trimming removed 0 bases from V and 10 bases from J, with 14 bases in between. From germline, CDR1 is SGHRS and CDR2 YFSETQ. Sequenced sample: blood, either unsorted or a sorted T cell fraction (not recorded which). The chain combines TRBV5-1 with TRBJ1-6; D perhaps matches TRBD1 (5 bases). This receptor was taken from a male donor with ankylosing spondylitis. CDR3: CASSLAGWRDSPLHF. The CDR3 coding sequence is TGCGCCAGCAGCTTGGCCGGGTGGAGGGACTCACCCCTCCACTTT. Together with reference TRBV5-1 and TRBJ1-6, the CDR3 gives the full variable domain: KAGVTQTPRYLIKTRGQQVTLSCSPISGHRSVSWYQQTPGQGLQFLFEYFSETQRNKGNFPGRFSGRQFSNSRSEMNVSTLELGDSALYLCASSLAGWRDSPLHFGNGTRLTVT.